Listed below are T cell receptor beta chains from one sample, sequenced in a study of T-cell reconstitution after alpha-beta-depleted transplantation in children. MiXCR, applied by TCRdb to the PCR reads, yields one record per CDR3 protein. The data hold about 300,000 distinct CDR3 sequences, with roughly a tenth observed a single time. Sequences were derived from PBMCs, sampled before TCRalphabeta/CD19-depleted stem cell transplant. These receptors all come from a boy less than two years old with acute myeloid leukemia, due to receive a stem cell transplant. The CDR3 runs from the conserved cysteine through the conserved F or W. A D gene is named only where the DNA matches it firmly. Clone size, where shown, is once, few, many, or a class for clones that have expanded.

D: NA; J: TRBJ2-5; length: 13; V: TRBV10-3; size: many; CDR3: CAIRGDFQETQYF; DNA: TGTGCCATCAGGGGGGACTTCCAAGAGACCCAGTACTTC
D: TRBD2; J: TRBJ2-7; length: 16; V: TRBV5-1; size: many; CDR3: CASSFSGRGSSYEQYF; DNA: TGCGCCAGCAGCTTCTCCGGGAGGGGGAGCTCCTACGAGCAGTACTTC
D: NA; J: TRBJ2-7; length: 12; V: TRBV28; size: many; CDR3: CASSLPPTEQYF; DNA: TGTGCCAGCAGTTTACCCCCTACCGAGCAGTACTTC
D: NA; J: TRBJ2-7; length: 15; V: TRBV7-2; size: NA; CDR3: CASSLWDSVSYEQYF; DNA: TGTGCCAGCAGCTTATGGGACTCGGTCTCCTACGAGCAGTACTTC
D: NA; J: TRBJ2-3; length: 13; V: TRBV29-1; size: many; CDR3: CSVGGGIRGTQYF; DNA: TGCAGCGTTGGCGGCGGGATTCGAGGGACGCAGTATTTT
D: NA; J: TRBJ2-2; length: 15; V: TRBV19; size: NA; CDR3: CASSIETANTGELFF; DNA: TGTGCCAGTAGTATAGAGACCGCGAACACCGGGGAGCTGTTTTTT
D: TRBD1; J: TRBJ2-2; length: 14; V: TRBV24-1; size: many; CDR3: CATSGTGFEGELFF; DNA: TGTGCCACCAGTGGGACAGGTTTTGAAGGGGAGCTGTTTTTT
D: TRBD1; J: TRBJ1-2; length: 13; V: TRBV7-9; size: NA; CDR3: CASSGTGGDGYTF; DNA: TGTGCCAGCAGCGGGACAGGGGGCGATGGCTACACCTTC
D: NA; J: TRBJ2-5; length: 11; V: TRBV30; size: few; CDR3: CSGQNQETQYF; DNA: TGTTCGGGTCAAAACCAAGAGACCCAGTACTTC
D: NA; J: TRBJ1-1; length: 14; V: TRBV5-1; size: many; CDR3: CASSLEIMNTEAFF; DNA: TGCGCCAGCAGCTTGGAGATTATGAACACTGAAGCTTTCTTT
D: TRBD2; J: TRBJ2-5; length: 13; V: TRBV29-1; size: many; CDR3: CSVETTSGETQYF; DNA: TGCAGCGTTGAAACCACTAGCGGGGAGACCCAGTACTTC
D: NA; J: TRBJ2-7; length: 12; V: TRBV28; size: many; CDR3: CASKPNSYEQYF; DNA: TGTGCCAGCAAGCCTAACTCCTACGAGCAGTACTTC
D: NA; J: TRBJ2-7; length: 11; V: TRBV10-3; size: many; CDR3: CAASTGYEQYF; DNA: TGTGCCGCCTCAACGGGTTACGAGCAGTACTTC
D: NA; J: TRBJ2-2; length: 15; V: TRBV20-1; size: many; CDR3: CSTQDTGMGTGELFF; DNA: TGCAGTACCCAAGATACAGGGATGGGCACCGGGGAGCTGTTTTTT
D: NA; J: TRBJ2-7; length: 12; V: TRBV9; size: many; CDR3: CASSGWDYEQYF; DNA: TGTGCCAGCAGCGGCTGGGATTACGAGCAGTACTTC
D: TRBD2; J: TRBJ2-1; length: 15; V: TRBV7-3; size: many; CDR3: CASSLAGGIFDEQFF; DNA: TGTGCCAGCAGCCTAGCGGGGGGGATTTTCGATGAGCAGTTCTTC
D: TRBD2; J: TRBJ2-1; length: 15; V: TRBV12-3/TRBV12-4; size: many; CDR3: CASRGLAGDNNEQFF; DNA: TGTGCCAGCAGGGGACTAGCGGGAGACAACAATGAGCAGTTCTTC
D: TRBD2; J: TRBJ2-3; length: 16; V: TRBV20-1; size: NA; CDR3: CSARDFSGGPTDTQYF; DNA: TGCAGTGCTAGAGATTTTAGCGGGGGCCCGACAGATACGCAGTATTTT
D: NA; J: TRBJ1-4; length: 15; V: TRBV5-1; size: many; CDR3: CASSRTVATNEKLFF; DNA: TGCGCCAGCAGCCGGACGGTAGCAACTAATGAAAAACTGTTTTTT
D: TRBD1; J: TRBJ1-1; length: 15; V: TRBV4-3; size: many; CDR3: CASSQRRQGRTEAFF; DNA: TGCGCCAGCAGCCAACGGAGACAGGGTAGAACTGAAGCTTTCTTT
D: NA; J: TRBJ2-7; length: 12; V: TRBV20-1; size: many; CDR3: CSAPISGYEQYF; DNA: TGCAGTGCTCCGATATCAGGGTACGAGCAGTACTTC
D: TRBD1; J: TRBJ2-7; length: 11; V: TRBV29-1; size: many; CDR3: CSVGTAYEQYF; DNA: TGCAGCGTCGGGACAGCTTACGAGCAGTACTTC
D: NA; J: TRBJ2-1; length: 12; V: TRBV12-3/TRBV12-4; size: many; CDR3: CASTEQYNEQFF; DNA: TGTGCCAGCACCGAACAGTACAATGAGCAGTTCTTC
D: NA; J: TRBJ2-3; length: 14; V: TRBV27; size: many; CDR3: CASSARDFTDTQYF; DNA: TGTGCCAGCAGTGCCCGGGACTTCACAGATACGCAGTATTTT
D: TRBD1; J: TRBJ2-7; length: 15; V: TRBV12-3/TRBV12-4; size: few; CDR3: CASSDDRGFTYEQYF; DNA: TGTGCCAGCAGTGACGACAGGGGGTTTACCTACGAGCAGTACTTC
D: TRBD2; J: TRBJ2-3; length: 14; V: TRBV10-3; size: many; CDR3: CAIPSGGGTDTQYF; DNA: TGTGCCATACCTAGCGGGGGGGGCACAGATACGCAGTATTTT
D: NA; J: TRBJ2-5; length: 13; V: TRBV7-9; size: many; CDR3: CASSRGYQETQYF; DNA: TGTGCCAGCAGCCGGGGGTACCAAGAGACCCAGTACTTC
D: TRBD2; J: TRBJ2-2; length: 14; V: TRBV28; size: many; CDR3: CASRAGGNTGELFF; DNA: TGTGCCAGCAGGGCGGGAGGAAACACCGGGGAGCTGTTTTTT
D: NA; J: TRBJ1-2; length: 11; V: TRBV20-1; size: many; CDR3: CSARGSYGYTF; DNA: TGCAGTGCTAGAGGGAGCTATGGCTACACCTTC
D: TRBD2; J: TRBJ2-3; length: 16; V: TRBV4-3; size: many; CDR3: CASSQDPSGRTDTQYF; DNA: TGCGCCAGCAGCCAAGATCCTAGCGGGAGGACAGATACGCAGTATTTT
D: NA; J: TRBJ1-2; length: 17; V: TRBV21-1; size: many; CDR3: CASSKGVPDKANYGYTF; DNA: TGTGCCAGCAGCAAAGGAGTCCCAGACAAAGCTAACTATGGCTACACCTTC
D: NA; J: TRBJ2-1; length: 11; V: TRBV3-1; size: many; CDR3: CASSQVDEQFF; DNA: TGTGCCAGCAGCCAAGTAGATGAGCAGTTCTTC
D: TRBD1; J: TRBJ1-1; length: 18; V: TRBV11-1; size: many; CDR3: CASSSGPPNRGPNTEAFF; DNA: TGTGCCAGCAGCTCGGGGCCCCCTAACAGGGGCCCGAACACTGAAGCTTTCTTT
D: NA; J: TRBJ1-5; length: 14; V: TRBV7-6; size: many; CDR3: CASSLDEGDQPQHF; DNA: TGTGCCAGCAGCTTAGACGAGGGGGATCAGCCCCAGCATTTT
D: NA; J: TRBJ2-7; length: 14; V: TRBV28; size: many; CDR3: CASSFSTGRYEQYF; DNA: TGTGCCAGCAGTTTTTCGACAGGGAGGTACGAGCAGTACTTC
D: TRBD1; J: TRBJ1-5; length: 14; V: TRBV12-3/TRBV12-4; size: many; CDR3: CASSPDRPNQPQHF; DNA: TGTGCCAGCAGTCCGGACAGGCCCAATCAGCCCCAGCATTTT
D: TRBD1; J: TRBJ2-7; length: 15; V: TRBV5-1; size: many; CDR3: CASSSGQGSRGEQYF; DNA: TGCGCCAGCAGCTCTGGACAGGGAAGTCGTGGCGAGCAGTACTTC
D: NA; J: TRBJ2-2; length: 14; V: TRBV4-1; size: many; CDR3: CASRGLIWTGELFF; DNA: TGCGCCAGTAGGGGTCTAATATGGACCGGGGAGCTGTTTTTT
D: NA; J: TRBJ1-2; length: 14; V: TRBV7-9; size: few; CDR3: CASSPLNRIYGYTF; DNA: TGTGCCAGCAGCCCCCTAAATAGGATCTATGGCTACACCTTC
D: NA; J: TRBJ2-3; length: 14; V: TRBV7-3; size: many; CDR3: CASSSGPRSDTQYF; DNA: TGTGCCAGCAGCTCAGGCCCCCGATCAGATACGCAGTATTTT
D: NA; J: TRBJ2-5; length: 15; V: TRBV27; size: few; CDR3: CASSFFGRNQETQYF; DNA: TGTGCCAGCAGTTTCTTCGGCCGGAACCAAGAGACCCAGTACTTC
D: TRBD1; J: TRBJ1-1; length: 14; V: TRBV7-6; size: NA; CDR3: CASSLGTGKGEAFF; DNA: TGTGCCAGCAGCTTAGGGACAGGGAAGGGGGAAGCTTTCTTT
D: NA; J: TRBJ1-3; length: 16; V: TRBV5-1; size: many; CDR3: CASSLGPAPAGNTIYF; DNA: TGCGCCAGCAGCTTGGGCCCCGCTCCCGCGGGAAACACCATATATTTT
D: TRBD1; J: TRBJ2-6; length: 18; V: TRBV9; size: many; CDR3: CASSVVTGGSSGANVLTF; DNA: TGTGCCAGCAGCGTAGTTACAGGGGGGAGCTCTGGGGCCAACGTCCTGACTTTC
D: TRBD2; J: TRBJ2-1; length: 15; V: TRBV4-2; size: many; CDR3: CASSTRLADYNEQFF; DNA: TGTGCCAGCAGCACCCGACTAGCGGACTACAATGAGCAGTTCTTC
D: TRBD2; J: TRBJ2-5; length: 15; V: TRBV6-1; size: many; CDR3: CASSQSGRALETQYF; DNA: TGTGCCAGCAGCCAAAGCGGGAGGGCCCTAGAGACCCAGTACTTC
D: NA; J: TRBJ2-1; length: 16; V: TRBV24-1; size: many; CDR3: CATSEIGTSSYNEQFF; DNA: TGTGCCACCAGTGAAATTGGGACATCCTCCTACAATGAGCAGTTCTTC
D: NA; J: TRBJ2-1; length: 12; V: TRBV10-3; size: many; CDR3: CAISEGYNEQFF; DNA: TGTGCCATCAGTGAGGGATACAATGAGCAGTTCTTC
D: TRBD1; J: TRBJ1-2; length: 15; V: TRBV10-3; size: many; CDR3: CAISQGGTQSYGYTF; DNA: TGTGCCATCAGCCAGGGGGGGACCCAGTCTTATGGCTACACCTTC
D: NA; J: TRBJ2-2; length: 13; V: TRBV20-1; size: many; CDR3: CSARTPNTGELFF; DNA: TGCAGTGCTAGGACCCCGAACACCGGGGAGCTGTTTTTT
D: NA; J: TRBJ2-1; length: 12; V: TRBV7-6; size: few; CDR3: CASSYSHNEQFF; DNA: TGTGCCAGCAGCTATTCCCACAATGAGCAGTTCTTC
D: NA; J: TRBJ1-2; length: 15; V: TRBV7-8; size: many; CDR3: CASSLLAQNNYGYTF; DNA: TGTGCCAGCAGCTTATTGGCACAGAATAACTATGGCTACACCTTC
D: TRBD1; J: TRBJ2-5; length: 14; V: TRBV12-3/TRBV12-4; size: many; CDR3: CASSEDRVKETQYF; DNA: TGTGCCAGCAGTGAAGACAGGGTGAAGGAGACCCAGTACTTC
D: NA; J: TRBJ2-1; length: 15; V: TRBV24-1; size: few; CDR3: CATSAVGPSYNEQFF; DNA: TGTGCCACCAGTGCCGTCGGGCCGTCCTACAATGAGCAGTTCTTC
D: NA; J: TRBJ1-5; length: 21; V: TRBV7-6; size: NA; CDR3: CASSLDPPGIEVDGHSQPQHF; DNA: TGTGCCAGCAGCTTAGACCCGCCAGGGATCGAAGTGGATGGGCACAGTCAGCCCCAGCATTTT
D: TRBD2; J: TRBJ2-2; length: 18; V: TRBV5-1; size: many; CDR3: CASSTLLAGAMNTGELFF; DNA: TGCGCCAGCAGCACCCTTCTAGCGGGGGCCATGAACACCGGGGAGCTGTTTTTT
D: NA; J: TRBJ2-1; length: 13; V: TRBV27; size: many; CDR3: CASSLFLHNEQFF; DNA: TGTGCCAGCAGTCTTTTCTTACACAATGAGCAGTTCTTC
D: NA; J: TRBJ2-1; length: 15; V: TRBV28; size: many; CDR3: CASSYGTPSYNEQFF; DNA: TGTGCCAGCAGCTACGGGACTCCCTCCTACAATGAGCAGTTCTTC
D: TRBD2; J: TRBJ2-7; length: 15; V: TRBV7-9; size: many; CDR3: CASSPRVAGAYEQYF; DNA: TGTGCCAGCAGTCCTAGAGTAGCGGGAGCCTACGAGCAGTACTTC